These 22 T cell receptor beta chains originate from one sample sequenced in a study of T cell responses to AZD1222 COVID-19 vaccine. Produced via immunoSEQ multiplex PCR; TCRdb's table is partial and in-frame only. The data hold 120,000 to 150,000 clones, with about 91% observed a single time. Material: peripheral blood, obtained on day 0 of AZD1222 vaccination. The receptors originated from an adult in good health.

The chain links TRBV7-9 to TRBJ1-2; 11 nucleotides line up with TRBD1. CDR1 is SEHNR, CDR2 FQNEAQ, per germline (reference sequence). CDR3 length: 15 amino acids. V was clipped by 6 bases and J by 7 bases; unmatched bases: 10. In DNA, the CDR3 is TGTGCCAGCAGTCATGGCGGACAGGGGGCTTTTGGCTACACCTTC. It is translated as CASSHGGQGAFGYTF.

This clone came up many times. The genes are TRBV4-1 and TRBJ2-3; maybe TRBD2 (6 bases). In germline, CDR1 is MGHRA, CDR2 YSYEKL. The CDR3 has 18 amino acids. Trimming removed 4 bases at V and 1 base at J, with 21 bases between. CDR3 bases: TGCGCCAGCAGCCTCGGGGGAGGTGCGGAGGACGGCACAGATACGCAGTATTTT. This codes for CASSLGGGAEDGTDTQYF.

The rearrangement uses TRBV7-9 and TRBJ2-3; D might be TRBD2 (5 bases). Trimming pared 8 bases from V and 3 bases from J, leaving 9 bases between. The CDR3 contains 12 residues. Germline V gives CDR1 SEHNR, CDR2 FQNEAQ (reference sequence). CDR3 sequence reads: CASRPGTDTQYF. The CDR3 nucleotides read TGTGCCAGCCGCCCGGGGACAGATACGCAGTATTTT.

This clone was seen a single time. The V and J genes are TRBV6-5 and TRBJ1-1; TRBD1 might be the D (6 bases). V shed 6 bases and J shed 6 bases, with 14 bases lying between them. Germline CDR1 reads MNHEY; CDR2 reads SVGAGI. The CDR3 covers 13 residues. The CDR3 sequence is CASSYLTGAEAFF. CDR3 DNA sequence: TGTGCCAGCAGCTACCTGACAGGCGCTGAAGCTTTCTTT.

The V and J genes are TRBV7-3 and TRBJ2-6; D not certain. Germline V gives CDR1 SGHTA, CDR2 FQGTGA. CDR3 size: 15 residues. The V end lost 5 bases, the J end lost 1 base, and 9 bases lay between the germline ends. The CDR3 DNA sequence: TGTGCCAGCAGCCCGTTAGAGTCTGGGGCCAACGTCCTGACTTTC. Translation gives CASSPLESGANVLTF.

The genes are TRBV5-4 and TRBJ1-1; 7 bases fit TRBD1. The V and J ends lost 3 bases and 1 base, in that order; junction bases with no gene match: 9. Looked up from germline, CDR1 is SGHNT and CDR2 is YYREEE (reference sequence). CDR3 length equals 16 residues. The DNA of the CDR3 is TGTGCCAGCAGCTGGGGACAGACAGAGTGGAACACTGAAGCTTTCTTT. This encodes CASSWGQTEWNTEAFF.

The chain links TRBV7-3 to TRBJ1-6; unclear D gene. The V and J ends lost 0 bases and 8 bases respectively, with 5 bases between them. The CDR3 has 13 residues. The germline gives CDR1 SGHTA, CDR2 FQGTGA. CDR3 region: CASSLTVDSPLHF. The CDR3 nucleotides read TGTGCCAGCAGCTTAACCGTCGATTCACCCCTCCACTTT. Full variable domain (rest looked up from reference TRBV7-3 and TRBJ1-6): GAGVSQTPSNKVTEKGKYVELRCDPISGHTALYWYRQSLGQGPEFLIYFQGTGAADDSGLPNDRFFAVRPEGSVSTLKIQRTERGDSAVYLCASSLTVDSPLHFGNGTRLTVT.

The chain has TRBV18 and TRBJ2-1, with D tentatively TRBD2 (6 bases). Germline CDR1 reads KGHSH; CDR2 reads LQKENI. The ends were cut back, 0 bases at V and 10 bases at J, with 19 bases in the middle. The CDR3 extends over 16 amino acids. The CDR3 loop reads CASSPPSGGMEGEQFF. The DNA for the CDR3 is TGTGCCAGCTCACCACCAAGTGGCGGGATGGAGGGGGAGCAGTTCTTC.

V and J are TRBV10-3 and TRBJ1-1; no firm D call. V was shortened by 8 bases and J by 0 bases, with 25 bases between the two germline ends. The CDR3 runs to 18 residues. Germline V gene lookup returns CDR1 ENHRY and CDR2 SYGVKD. The CDR3 bases are TGTGCCATCGCGACCCCCGCATCGATAGGATCCATGAACACTGAAGCTTTCTTT. It is translated as CAIATPASIGSMNTEAFF.

The CDR3 here is CASSLLRGREQFF. Here the CDR3 DNA reads TGTGCCAGCAGCCTATTACGGGGCCGTGAGCAGTTCTTC. The J gene is TRBJ2-1, the V gene TRBV3-1 (or the pseudogene TRBV3-2); the D call may be TRBD1 or TRBD2 (5 bases each). From germline, CDR1 is LGHDT and CDR2 YNNKEL (reference sequence). Trimming removed 4 bases at V and 9 bases at J, with 13 bases between. The CDR3 runs 13 residues.

The chain uses TRBV24-1 and TRBJ2-3; 8 nucleotides align to TRBD1. After removal of 3 bases from V and 1 base from J, the junction contained 8 bases not matched to a gene. Germline-derived CDR1 and CDR2 are KGHDR and SFDVKD. The length of the CDR3 is 17 residues. The CDR3 protein is CATSDPGGAKGTDTQYF. CDR3 DNA: TGTGCCACCAGTGATCCAGGGGGCGCCAAGGGCACAGATACGCAGTATTTT.

The rearrangement joins TRBV3-1 (or the pseudogene TRBV3-2) to TRBJ2-3, with TRBD2 as a possible D gene (5 bases). Deletions cut 4 bases from V and 10 bases from J, with 12 bases between. The V gene's germline CDR1 is LGHDT and CDR2 YNNKEL (reference sequence). The CDR3 length is 12 residues. CDR3 in DNA: TGTGCCAGCAGCCGCGGGCGGCAGGCGCAGTATTTT. Protein: CASSRGRQAQYF.

CDR3 protein: CASNRQGGHEKLFF. CDR3 nucleotide sequence: TGTGCCAGCAACAGACAGGGAGGGCATGAAAAACTGTTTTTT. The rearrangement links TRBV6-5 to TRBJ1-4; 7 bases fit TRBD1. Germline V gives CDR1 MNHEY, CDR2 SVGAGI. Germline trimming cut 7 bases from V and 6 bases from J; bases unmatched to any gene: 8. CDR3 size: 14 residues.

The count of this clone is one. The V gene is TRBV7-9, the J gene TRBJ1-1; D is unclear. Looked up from germline, CDR1 is SEHNR and CDR2 is FQNEAQ (reference sequence). The CDR3 contains 11 residues. V was trimmed by 8 bases and J by 1 base, leaving 5 bases between them. The CDR3 region is CASGRNTEAFF. CDR3 nucleotides: TGTGCCAGCGGTAGGAACACTGAAGCTTTCTTT.

The chain joins TRBV10-3 to TRBJ2-3; TRBD2 matches at 10 bases. Germline V gives CDR1 ENHRY, CDR2 SYGVKD. This CDR3 has 17 amino acids. V gave up 5 bases and J gave up 2 bases; unmatched junction bases: 10. The CDR3 DNA reads TGTGCCATCAGTCCTTCGGGAGCGGGGGGGGACACAGATACGCAGTATTTT. It translates to CAISPSGAGGDTDTQYF.

The chain employs TRBV6-5 and TRBJ1-1; 7 bases line up with TRBD1. Germline trimming cut 5 bases from V and 4 bases from J; bases unmatched to any gene: 7. Germline assignment: CDR1 MNHEY and CDR2 SVGAGI. This CDR3 contains 14 residues. CDR3 protein: CASSIHRGSTEAFF. In DNA, the CDR3 is TGTGCCAGCAGTATCCACAGGGGTAGCACTGAAGCTTTCTTT.

The table lists this clone with many counts. The V gene is TRBV2, the J gene TRBJ2-7; D possibly uses TRBD1 or TRBD2 (7 bases each). Germline loops: CDR1 SNHLY, CDR2 FYNNEI. This CDR3 has 17 residues. The V end was cut by 4 bases, the J end by 2 bases, with 21 bases between. CDR3 residues: CASSGGYRGGDTYEQYF. The CDR3 region has the DNA TGTGCCAGCAGTGGGGGTTACAGGGGAGGGGATACCTACGAGCAGTACTTC.

This chain links TRBV28 with TRBJ2-3, with 9 bases identical to TRBD2. The V segment lost 6 bases and the J segment 5 bases; nucleotides outside the gene matches: 3. CDR1 and CDR2 from the germline V gene are MDHEN and SYDVKM. The CDR3 loop spans 13 amino acids. CDR3 nucleotide sequence: TGTGCCAGCAGAGCGGGGGGTCAAGATACGCAGTATTTT. Encoded protein: CASRAGGQDTQYF.

This sequence joins TRBV6-2 or TRBV6-3 and TRBJ2-3; 7 bases are shared with TRBD2. CDR3 length equals 13 residues. Germline CDR1 MNHEY, CDR2 SVGEGT. Losses at the gene ends were 2 bases for V and 8 bases for J; bases not matched to a gene: 4. CDR3 protein: CASSYEWGGTQYF. The CDR3 DNA reads TGTGCCAGCAGTTACGAGTGGGGGGGTACGCAGTATTTT.

The genes are TRBV5-1 and TRBJ1-3; D is unresolved. Germline loops: CDR1 SGHRS, CDR2 YFSETQ. Trimming shortened V by 1 base and J by 0 bases, and 5 bases separated the two germline ends. The CDR3 length is 14 residues. The CDR3 coding sequence is TGCGCCAGCAGCTTGACAGACTCTGGAAACACCATATATTTT. The encoded protein is CASSLTDSGNTIYF. Full variable domain (outside the CDR3, taken from reference TRBV5-1 and TRBJ1-3): KAGVTQTPRYLIKTRGQQVTLSCSPISGHRSVSWYQQTPGQGLQFLFEYFSETQRNKGNFPGRFSGRQFSNSRSEMNVSTLELGDSALYLCASSLTDSGNTIYFGEGSWLTVV.

The chain is built from TRBV6-5 and TRBJ1-1, with D unresolved. This CDR3 spans 12 amino acids. V dropped 11 bases and J dropped 9 bases, with 19 bases sitting between them. Per germline, CDR1 MNHEY and CDR2 SVGAGI. CDR3 residues: CAVIIPDLKAFF. The CDR3 coding sequence is TGTGCCGTCATTATTCCGGACCTTAAAGCTTTCTTT.

The chain combines TRBV28 with TRBJ2-3; 7 bases line up with TRBD1. After removal of 7 bases from V and 1 base from J, the junction contained 5 bases not matched to a gene. The germline V gene encodes CDR1 MDHEN and CDR2 SYDVKM. This CDR3 is 14 amino acids long. CDR3 nucleotides: TGTGCCAGCACCCGGACAGGCGGCACAGATACGCAGTATTTT. Amino acid sequence: CASTRTGGTDTQYF.